The present T cell receptor beta chain was sequenced within a study of blood T cell repertoires in COVID-19. On the study more broadly: Both acute and convalescent COVID-19 samples were obtained from the United States, Italy and Spain. From T cells, B-cell-depleted T cells, or PBMCs came the material, which was cDNA or gDNA.

Authors' processing steps: Amplifying reference gene primers gave estimates of nucleated cell counts. Only in-frame clones appear in the TCRdb table, and some are missing; sequencing was by immunoSEQ multiplex PCR. The V and J calls and clone size were taken over from that table, and D and trimming were inferred from the DNA. The data contain tens of thousands of clones, roughly 90% of them singletons. This clone was recorded only once. This CDR3 contains 13 residues. The sequenced sample consisted of peripheral blood. The rearrangement uses TRBV21-1 and TRBJ1-2; the table's D gene call, TRBD1, was not cross checked with the DNA. TRBV21-1 is recorded as a pseudogene. The clonotype was recovered from an older woman with acute or convalescent COVID-19. The CDR3 coding sequence is TGTGCCAGCAGCCAGACAGGGGGCCGTGGCTACACCTTC. It translates to CASSQTGGRGYTF.